This T cell receptor beta chain was documented in a study of CD8 T cells in ankylosing spondylitis. In TCRdb, the 5' RACE reads were re-called with MiXCR into one record per CDR3 protein. This sample has about 130,000 distinct CDR3 sequences; roughly 15% occur once, and the top ten carry approximately 3.1%. The table lists this clonotype with a few counts. The V segment lost 4 bases and the J segment 8 bases; nucleotides outside the gene matches: 11. The germline gives CDR1 SGHDN, CDR2 FVKESK. CDR3 length: 16 residues. The chain employs TRBV14 and TRBJ1-4; 9 nucleotides agree with TRBD1. This sequence was found in a female donor with ankylosing spondylitis or in good health (not recorded which). Sequenced material: blood, either unsorted or a sorted T cell fraction (not recorded which). In nucleotides, the CDR3 is TGTGCCAGCAGCCGAAGGGACAGGGCGTTTGGGGAAAAACTGTTTTTT. Translated: CASSRRDRAFGEKLFF.